This T cell receptor beta chain was recovered during a study of beta chain features in type 1 diabetes. Trimming stripped 1 base from V and 7 bases from J, with 12 bases between. This CDR3 region has 13 residues. CDR1 and CDR2 from the germline V gene are GTSNPN and SVGIG (reference sequence). The entirety of the isolated RNA underwent reverse transcription, so expressed TCRB transcripts were sequenced. Clones were sequenced by immunoSEQ multiplex PCR, and TCRdb holds only the in-frame ones, with some missing. The sample contains around 290,000 clones, about 8% of which appear only once. The sequenced sample was central memory CD4+ T cells from blood. This rearrangement joins TRBV30 to TRBJ2-3; D is perhaps TRBD1 (5 bases). The TCR was taken from a woman younger than 30 in good health. DNA for the CDR3: TGTGCCTGGAGTGCGCTAGGGGCTCATACGCAGTATTTT. Translated, it gives CAWSALGAHTQYF.